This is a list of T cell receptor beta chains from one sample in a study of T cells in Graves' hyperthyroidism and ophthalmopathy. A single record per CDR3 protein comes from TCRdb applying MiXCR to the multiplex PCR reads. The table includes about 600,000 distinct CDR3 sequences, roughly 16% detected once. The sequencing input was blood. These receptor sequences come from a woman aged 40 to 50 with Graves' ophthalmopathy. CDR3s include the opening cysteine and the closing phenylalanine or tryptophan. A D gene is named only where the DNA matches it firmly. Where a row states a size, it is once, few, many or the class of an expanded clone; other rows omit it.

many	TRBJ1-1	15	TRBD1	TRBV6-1	TGTGCCTGTGACAGGGGACTCGGCAAAGACACTGAAGCTTTCTTT	CACDRGLGKDTEAFF
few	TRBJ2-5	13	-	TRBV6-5	TGTGCCAGCAGTTACGCGGGGCGGGGGACCCAGTACTTC	CASSYAGRGTQYF
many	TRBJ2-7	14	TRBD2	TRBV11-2	TGTGCCAGCAGCTTTGGGACTAGCGGATACGAGCAGTACTTC	CASSFGTSGYEQYF
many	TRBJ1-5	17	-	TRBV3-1	TGTGCCAGCAGCCAAGAAGGAGGGGTGGGGAGCAATCAGCCCCAGCATTTT	CASSQEGGVGSNQPQHF
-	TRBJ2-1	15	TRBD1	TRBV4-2	TGTGCCAGCAGCCTCCGGGACAGGGTGGCGAATGAGCAGTTCTTC	CASSLRDRVANEQFF
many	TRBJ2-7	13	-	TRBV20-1	TGCAGTGCTAATTTGGACTGGGCCTACGAGCAGTACTTC	CSANLDWAYEQYF
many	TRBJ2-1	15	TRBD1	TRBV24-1	TGTGCCACCAGTGATTTGCGGGACAGGAGGAATGAGCAGTTCTTC	CATSDLRDRRNEQFF
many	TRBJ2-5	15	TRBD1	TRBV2	TGTGCCAGCAGTTCACGGGACAGCGAAAAAGAGACCCAGTACTTC	CASSSRDSEKETQYF
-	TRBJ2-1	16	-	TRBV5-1	TGCGCCAGCAGTATCTCCGGAGAGAGCTCCTACAATGAGCAGTTCTTC	CASSISGESSYNEQFF
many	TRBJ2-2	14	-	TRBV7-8	TGTGCCAGCAGCTGGAGGGTCGTCACCGGGGAGCTGTTTTTT	CASSWRVVTGELFF
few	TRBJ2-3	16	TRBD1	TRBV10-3	TGTGCCATCAGTGAGCCGGGACAGGGTATGACAAATACGCAGTATTTT	CAISEPGQGMTNTQYF
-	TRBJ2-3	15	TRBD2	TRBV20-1	TGCAGTGCCGATGGGACTAGCGGACGCACAGATACGCAGTATTTT	CSADGTSGRTDTQYF
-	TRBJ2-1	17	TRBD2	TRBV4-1	TGCGCCAGCAGCCATAAAACTCTAGCGGGAGGGCACAATGAGCAGTTCTTC	CASSHKTLAGGHNEQFF
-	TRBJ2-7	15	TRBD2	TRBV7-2	TGTGCCAGCAGCTTATCCAGCGGGAGTAACTACGAGCAGTACTTC	CASSLSSGSNYEQYF
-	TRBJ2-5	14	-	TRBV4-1	TGCGCCAGCAGCCAAGTTAGCCGCCAAGAGACCCAGTACTTC	CASSQVSRQETQYF
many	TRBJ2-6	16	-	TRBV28	TGTGCCAGCAGTTCCCCGGGGGAATCTGGGGCCAACGTCCTGACTTTC	CASSSPGESGANVLTF
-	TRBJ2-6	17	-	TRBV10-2	TGCGCCAGCAGTGATAAGGGCCTTCTTTCTGGGGCCAACGTCCTGACTTTC	CASSDKGLLSGANVLTF
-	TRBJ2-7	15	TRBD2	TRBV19	TGTGCCAGTAGACGGACTAGCGGGAGCTCCTACGAGCAGTACTTC	CASRRTSGSSYEQYF
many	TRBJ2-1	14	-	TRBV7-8	TGTGCCAGCAGCCCCACCGACAGGTACAATGAGCAGTTCTTC	CASSPTDRYNEQFF
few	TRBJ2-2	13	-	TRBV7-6	TGTGCCAGCAGCTTGCCTCCGGTGGGGGAGCTGTTTTTT	CASSLPPVGELFF
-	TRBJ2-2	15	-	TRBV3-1	TGTGCCAGCAGCCGCGACAGCTCGAACACCGGGGAGCTGTTTTTT	CASSRDSSNTGELFF
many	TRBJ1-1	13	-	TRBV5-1	TGCGCCAGCAGCTTAATGGCAAACACTGAAGCTTTCTTT	CASSLMANTEAFF
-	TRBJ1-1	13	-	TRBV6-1	TGTGCCAGCAACTCCTGGGGGGGGGAGAAAGCTTTCTTT	CASNSWGGEKAFF
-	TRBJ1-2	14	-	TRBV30	TGTGCCTGGAAAGAGACACTTCTAAGCTATGGCTACACCTTC	CAWKETLLSYGYTF
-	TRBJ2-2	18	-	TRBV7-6	TGTGCCAGCAGCTTCATGGGGGGAGATTGGGCGAACACCGGGGAGCTGTTTTTT	CASSFMGGDWANTGELFF
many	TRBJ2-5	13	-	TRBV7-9	TGTGCCAGCAGCTTGCTAGATGGAGAGACCCAGTACTTC	CASSLLDGETQYF
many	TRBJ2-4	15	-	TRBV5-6	TGTGCCAGCAGCTTGGCTAAGGATGACAAAAACATTCAGTACTTC	CASSLAKDDKNIQYF
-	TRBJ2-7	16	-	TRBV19	TGTGCCAGTAGTCCTCAACTAACCCCAAGGAACTACGAGCAGTACTTC	CASSPQLTPRNYEQYF
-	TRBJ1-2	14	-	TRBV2	TGTGCCAGCAGTGTCGTAGGGGCAGTCTATGGCTACACCTTC	CASSVVGAVYGYTF
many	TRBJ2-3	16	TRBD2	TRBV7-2	TGTGCCAGCAGCTCTCAAGCGGGAGTGTTAACAGATACGCAGTATTTT	CASSSQAGVLTDTQYF
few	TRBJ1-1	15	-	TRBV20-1	TGCAGTGCTAGAGCCATAGACAGGATGAACACTGAAGCTTTCTTT	CSARAIDRMNTEAFF
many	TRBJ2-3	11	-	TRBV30	TGTGCCTGGACTAGCACAGATACGCAGTATTTT	CAWTSTDTQYF
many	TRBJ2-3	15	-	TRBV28	TGTGCCAGCAGCAGCCGGGACCTTGGCACAGATACGCAGTATTTT	CASSSRDLGTDTQYF
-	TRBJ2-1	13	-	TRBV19	TGTGCCAGTAGTATCGAGGCCTACAATGAGCAGTTCTTC	CASSIEAYNEQFF
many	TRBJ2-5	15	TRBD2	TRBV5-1	TGCGCCAGCAGCCCGGGACTAGCGTCGAGGGAGACCCAGTACTTC	CASSPGLASRETQYF
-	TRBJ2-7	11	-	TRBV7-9	TGTGCCAGCAGCCGGACAGACGAGCAGTACTTC	CASSRTDEQYF
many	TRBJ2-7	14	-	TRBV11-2	TGTGCCAGCAGCTTAGTAGCGCCAACCTACGAGCAGTACTTC	CASSLVAPTYEQYF
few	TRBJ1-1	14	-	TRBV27	TGTGCCATCCGCGGGGGGCCCAGGAACACTGAAGCTTTCTTT	CAIRGGPRNTEAFF
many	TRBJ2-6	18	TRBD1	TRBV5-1	TGCGCCAGCAGCTTATTAGGACAGGGGGCGCGAGGGGCCAACGTCCTGACTTTC	CASSLLGQGARGANVLTF